This T cell receptor beta chain was sequenced in a study of Graves' ophthalmopathy and Graves' hyperthyroidism. Overall study findings and caveats: Blood contained most expanded thyroid clonotypes exceeding 0.001 frequency.

Diagnoses were established from clinical symptoms, serum thyroxine, TRAb, thyroid ultrasound and orbital computed tomography. Amplification from RNA transcripts yielded the TCR beta CDR3 regions. The first round was an RT-PCR with HTBI primers, and the second round was a multiplex PCR. TCRdb redid the calling of the multiplex PCR reads with MiXCR, one entry per CDR3 protein. The sample has roughly 410,000 distinct CDR3 sequences, 15% seen once. V lost 4 bases and J lost 0, with 7 bases in between. The germline V gene has CDR1 LNHDA and CDR2 SQIVND (reference sequence). The CDR3 is made up of 13 amino acids. This clonotype was observed many times. What it binds is not known.

Material for sequencing was peripheral blood. The clonotype comes from a woman aged 18-29 years with stable Graves' hyperthyroidism. The chain employs TRBV19 and TRBJ2-7, with D tentatively TRBD2 (6 bases). The chain's CDR3 is CASSRRVSYEQYF. CDR3 nucleotides: TGTGCCAGTAGTAGGAGGGTCTCCTACGAGCAGTACTTC.